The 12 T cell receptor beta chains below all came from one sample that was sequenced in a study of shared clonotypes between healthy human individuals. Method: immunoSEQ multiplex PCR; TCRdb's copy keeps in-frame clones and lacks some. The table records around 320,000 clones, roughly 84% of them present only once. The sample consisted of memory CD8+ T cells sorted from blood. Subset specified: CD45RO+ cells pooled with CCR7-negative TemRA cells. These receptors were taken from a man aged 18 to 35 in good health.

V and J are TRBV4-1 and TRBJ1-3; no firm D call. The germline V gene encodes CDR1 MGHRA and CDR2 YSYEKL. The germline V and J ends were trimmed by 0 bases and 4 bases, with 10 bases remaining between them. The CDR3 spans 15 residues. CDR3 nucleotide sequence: TGCGCCAGCAGCCAAGAAGGGAATACCGGAAACACCATATATTTT. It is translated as CASSQEGNTGNTIYF.

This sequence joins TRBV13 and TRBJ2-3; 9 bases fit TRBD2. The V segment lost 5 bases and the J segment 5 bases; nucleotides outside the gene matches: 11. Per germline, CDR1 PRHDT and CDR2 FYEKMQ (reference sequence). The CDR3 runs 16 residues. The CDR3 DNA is TGTGCCAGCAGCCCAGGGGAGCGGGGGGTCCTAGATACGCAGTATTTT. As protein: CASSPGERGVLDTQYF.

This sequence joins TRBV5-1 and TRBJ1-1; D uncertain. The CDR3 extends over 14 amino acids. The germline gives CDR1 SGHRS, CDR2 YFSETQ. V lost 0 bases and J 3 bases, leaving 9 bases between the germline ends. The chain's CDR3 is CASSLGGGDTEAFF. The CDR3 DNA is TGCGCCAGCAGCTTGGGGGGAGGAGACACTGAAGCTTTCTTT.

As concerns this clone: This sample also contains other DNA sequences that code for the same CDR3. DNA of the CDR3: TGCGCCAGCAGCCAAGTCCTGGGGGAGACCCAGTACTTC. It encodes CASSQVLGETQYF. The V call is TRBV4-3, the J call TRBJ2-5; D is undetermined. Germline V lookup: CDR1 LGHNA, CDR2 YSLEER. V was pared by 1 base and J by 5 bases, with 8 bases between. CDR3 length: 13 amino acids.

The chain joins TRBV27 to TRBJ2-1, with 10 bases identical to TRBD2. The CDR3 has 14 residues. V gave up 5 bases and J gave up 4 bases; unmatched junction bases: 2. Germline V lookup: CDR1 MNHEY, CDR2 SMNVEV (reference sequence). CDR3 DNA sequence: TGTGCCAGCAGTCCTAGCGGGAGTTACAATGAGCAGTTCTTC. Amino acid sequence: CASSPSGSYNEQFF.

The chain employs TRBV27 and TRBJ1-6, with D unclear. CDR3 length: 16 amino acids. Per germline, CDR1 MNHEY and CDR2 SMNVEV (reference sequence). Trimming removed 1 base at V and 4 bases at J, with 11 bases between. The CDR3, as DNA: TGTGCCAGCAGTTTATGGGCGCCGGAATATAATTCACCCCTCCACTTT. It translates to CASSLWAPEYNSPLHF.

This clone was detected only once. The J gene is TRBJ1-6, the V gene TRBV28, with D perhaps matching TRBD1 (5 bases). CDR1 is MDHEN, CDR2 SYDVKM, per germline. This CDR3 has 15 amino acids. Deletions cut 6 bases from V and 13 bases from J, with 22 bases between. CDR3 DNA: TGTGCCAGCAGCCAAACGGGAGGGGCGGTAAATCCCCTCCACTTT. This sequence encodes CASSQTGGAVNPLHF.

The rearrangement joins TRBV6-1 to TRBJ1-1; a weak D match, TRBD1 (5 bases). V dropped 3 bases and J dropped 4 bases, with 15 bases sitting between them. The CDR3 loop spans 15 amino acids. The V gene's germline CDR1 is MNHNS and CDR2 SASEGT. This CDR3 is CASSETDPPGTEAFF. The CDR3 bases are TGTGCCAGCAGTGAGACAGATCCCCCGGGCACTGAAGCTTTCTTT.

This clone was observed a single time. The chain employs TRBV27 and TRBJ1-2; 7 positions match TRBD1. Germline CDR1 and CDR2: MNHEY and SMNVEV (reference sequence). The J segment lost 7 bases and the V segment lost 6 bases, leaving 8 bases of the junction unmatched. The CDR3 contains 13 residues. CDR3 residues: CASSPRGLVGYTF. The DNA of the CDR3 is TGTGCCAGCAGCCCTAGGGGGCTTGTTGGCTACACCTTC.

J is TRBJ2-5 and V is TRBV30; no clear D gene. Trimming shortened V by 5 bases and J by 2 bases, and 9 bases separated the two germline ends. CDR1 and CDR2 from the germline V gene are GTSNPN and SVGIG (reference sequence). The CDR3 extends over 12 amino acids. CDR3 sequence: CAWGWGQETQYF. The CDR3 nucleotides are TGTGCCTGGGGGTGGGGACAAGAGACCCAGTACTTC.

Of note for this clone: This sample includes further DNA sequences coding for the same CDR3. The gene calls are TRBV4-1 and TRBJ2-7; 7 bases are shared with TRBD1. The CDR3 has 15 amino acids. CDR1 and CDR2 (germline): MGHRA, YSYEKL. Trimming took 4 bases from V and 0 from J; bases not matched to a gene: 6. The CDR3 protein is CASSPRQGSSYEQYF. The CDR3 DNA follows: TGCGCCAGCAGCCCACGACAGGGAAGCTCCTACGAGCAGTACTTC.

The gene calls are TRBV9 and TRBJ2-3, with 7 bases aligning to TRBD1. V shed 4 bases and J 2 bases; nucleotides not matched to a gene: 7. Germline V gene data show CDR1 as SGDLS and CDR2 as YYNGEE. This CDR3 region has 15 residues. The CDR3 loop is CASSFKTGNTDTQYF. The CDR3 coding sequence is TGTGCCAGCAGCTTCAAGACAGGGAACACAGATACGCAGTATTTT.